A selection of T cell receptor beta chains follows, all from one sample in a study of early T cells in non-severe SARS-CoV-2 infection. TCRdb reprocessed the 5' RACE reads with MiXCR, giving one entry per CDR3 protein. Of approximately 19,000 distinct CDR3 sequences listed, 5.9% are singletons. The specimen was whole blood. The receptors were sampled from an adult who was a healthcare worker with PCR-confirmed SARS-CoV-2 infection or an uninfected control (not recorded which). Both conserved end residues are part of each CDR3. Fields, in order: J gene, clone size, D gene, V gene, CDR3 DNA, CDR3 protein. D genes are given only for firm matches. Only some rows state a clone size, as once, few, many or a class for expanded clones.

TRBJ2-1 | many | TRBD2 | TRBV12-3/TRBV12-4 | TGTGCCAGCACCCCCCCGGGACTAGCGGGAGGGGGTGAGCAGTTCTTC | CASTPPGLAGGGEQFF
TRBJ1-4 | many | . | TRBV20-1 | TGCAGTGCTAGAGATGGAGGACGCGGAATTGAAAAACTGTTTTTT | CSARDGGRGIEKLFF
TRBJ2-3 | . | TRBD2 | TRBV10-3 | TGTGCCATCAGTGTACTAGCGGGAGATGAGGGCACAGATACGCAGTATTTT | CAISVLAGDEGTDTQYF
TRBJ2-1 | many | . | TRBV18 | TGTGCCAGCTCCCGCTCTAGCGTCTCCTACAATGAGCAGTTCTTC | CASSRSSVSYNEQFF
TRBJ2-2 | . | TRBD1 | TRBV30 | TGTGCCTGGAGGGGGACAGGGGCGAGCACCGGGGAGCTGTTTTTT | CAWRGTGASTGELFF
TRBJ1-2 | many | . | TRBV5-1 | TGCGCCAGCAGCTTACAGGTTGGCTATGGCTACACCTTC | CASSLQVGYGYTF
TRBJ1-6 | . | . | TRBV6-5 | TGTGCCAGCACCGGGGGGCCCAGGGCCTATAATTCACCCCTCCACTTT | CASTGGPRAYNSPLHF
TRBJ2-2 | many | . | TRBV12-3/TRBV12-4 | TGTGCCAGCAGGCTACAGGGCATCGGGGAGCTGTTTTTT | CASRLQGIGELFF
TRBJ1-1 | many | . | TRBV5-1 | TGCGCCAGCAGCTTGGTGGTGCTCTTCAACCCGATGAACACTGAAGCTTTCTTT | CASSLVVLFNPMNTEAFF
TRBJ2-7 | . | . | TRBV21-1 | TGTGACAGCAGCAAACCCCTAGAGGGGTACGAGCAGTACTTC | CDSSKPLEGYEQYF
TRBJ1-1 | many | . | TRBV3-1 | TGTGCCAGCAGCCGAGAAGGTGCCCTTGGGACTGAAGCTTTCTTT | CASSREGALGTEAFF
TRBJ2-1 | many | TRBD1 | TRBV5-1 | TGCGCCAGCAGCCCCGCCGGGACAGGGTTGAATGAGCAGTTCTTC | CASSPAGTGLNEQFF
TRBJ2-7 | many | TRBD1 | TRBV28 | TGTGCCAGCTCGTTTACAGGGGACTCCTACGAGCAGTACTTC | CASSFTGDSYEQYF
TRBJ1-2 | many | TRBD1 | TRBV6-5 | TGTGCCAGCAGTTCCTCTGGACAGGGTCTCCATGGCTACACCTTC | CASSSSGQGLHGYTF
TRBJ1-1 | few | . | TRBV7-9 | TGTGCCAGCAGCCCCCCACAAGAAAACCAAAACACTGAAGCTTTCTTT | CASSPPQENQNTEAFF
TRBJ1-2 | many | . | TRBV5-4 | TGTGCCAGCACCACCGCGGGGGGCGGAATTCGAGGCTACACCTTC | CASTTAGGGIRGYTF
TRBJ1-5 | . | . | TRBV28 | TGTGCCAGCAGTTACTGGAACCGGGACAACAATCAGCCCCAGCATTTT | CASSYWNRDNNQPQHF
TRBJ2-7 | medium-sized | TRBD1 | TRBV29-1 | TGCAGCGTTGCCCTTCGGGACAGATACGAGCAGTACTTC | CSVALRDRYEQYF
TRBJ2-5 | many | TRBD2 | TRBV20-1 | TGCAGTGCTCTCTCCCCCAAAGACAGGGGGACTAGCGGGAGGCCCGAGACCCAGTACTTC | CSALSPKDRGTSGRPETQYF
TRBJ2-7 | many | . | TRBV24-1 | TGTGCCACCAGCGACCACAACTCCTACGAGCAGTACTTC | CATSDHNSYEQYF
TRBJ2-7 | . | . | TRBV10-3 | TGTGCCATTGGGCGAGGCGGAACCTCCTACGAGCAGTACTTC | CAIGRGGTSYEQYF
TRBJ1-3 | . | . | TRBV7-2 | TGTGCCAGCAGCACTAGAGAAGGAAACACCATATATTTT | CASSTREGNTIYF
TRBJ2-3 | many | . | TRBV25-1 | TGTGCCAGCAGTGAAGAATCGGGACAAAGCACAGATACGCAGTATTTT | CASSEESGQSTDTQYF
TRBJ1-5 | many | . | TRBV3-1 | TGTGCCAGCAGCCAAGATGGGCCCCAGCATTTT | CASSQDGPQHF
TRBJ2-7 | medium-sized | . | TRBV11-2 | TGTGCCAGCAGAAAAGGGCCGGGACGGTCCTACGAGCAGTACTTC | CASRKGPGRSYEQYF
TRBJ1-2 | many | . | TRBV7-8 | TGTGCCAGCAGCTTAGGTCCAGGACCCCAGGGCTACACCTTC | CASSLGPGPQGYTF
TRBJ1-1 | medium-sized | . | TRBV4-1 | TGCGCCAGCAGCCAAGATTTGGGAGATGGCACTGAAGCTTTCTTT | CASSQDLGDGTEAFF
TRBJ2-6 | medium-sized | . | TRBV12-3/TRBV12-4 | TGTGCCAGCCGGCTCTCTGGGGCCAACGTCCTGACTTTC | CASRLSGANVLTF
TRBJ2-6 | many | . | TRBV6-1 | TGTGCCAGCACTTACTTCGGCTCTGGGGCCAACGTCCTGACTTTC | CASTYFGSGANVLTF
TRBJ1-5 | many | . | TRBV30 | TGTGCCTGGAGTGTAACGGGGGGCCAGCCCCAGCATTTT | CAWSVTGGQPQHF
TRBJ1-4 | few | . | TRBV4-1 | TGCGCCAGCAGCCAGACGATGACAGGAGCCAGACTGTTTTTT | CASSQTMTGARLFF